This TCR beta chain was recorded in a study of shared clonotypes between healthy human individuals. The study's findings and limits: It was observed that roughly 4.8% of naive CD4 clonotypes were shared across several donors.

Points on this clone: Its antigen is unidentified.

Replicate PCRs run on sorted subsets employed about 220 ng DNA, approximately 30,000 T cell genomes. Authors' analysis steps: ImmunoSEQ output lacked quality scores and full-length reads, limiting matched filtering. Assay: immunoSEQ multiplex PCR; the TCRdb copy retains only in-frame clones and omits some. The DNA was the basis for D and trimming; V, J and clone size are from that table. The repertoire includes about 380,000 clones, 90% to 97% of them detected once, and about 0.34% sits in the top ten. CD8 memory merged CD45RO+ with CCR7-negative CD45RA+ TemRA cells. V dropped 4 bases and J dropped 5 bases, with 8 bases sitting between them. The V gene's germline CDR1 is MDHEN and CDR2 SYDVKM. The length of the CDR3 is 13 residues.

The clonotype comes from a man under 40 in good health. Sequenced: memory CD8+ T cells sorted from blood. Regarding subset: CD45RO+ cells pooled with CCR7-negative TemRA cells. This sequence joins TRBV28 and TRBJ1-4; D remains unclear. Here the CDR3 DNA reads TGTGCCAGCAGTTGGCAAACAAATGAAAAACTGTTTTTT. Residues: CASSWQTNEKLFF.